What follows are 9 T cell receptor beta chains derived from one specimen sequenced in a study of beta chain features in type 1 diabetes (dated by TCRdb to 2017 to 2018). The antigens of these receptors remain unknown. Libraries were made using the immunoSEQ multiplex PCR assay. All of the isolated RNA was reverse transcribed with the High Capacity cDNA Reverse Transcription Kit, so expressed TCRB transcripts were sequenced. Here the immuneACCESS table is served through TCRdb, limited to in-frame sequences with V and J called. Missing clones are a known gap in these copies; in checked studies unresolved V genes cover under half, and the rest lacks a known reason. The sample table holds about 250,000 clones, of which roughly 11% were seen once. The ten largest make up around 0.017% of the sample. General findings and caveats noted by the study authors: In all four CD4+ subsets, TCRB CDR3 length was moderately but significantly shorter in type 1 diabetes patients.

The specimen sequenced was naive CD4+ T cells from blood. The meaning of the sample's cell subset or site label: true naive CD4+ T cells. All receptors come from a man aged 25 to 45 with type 1 diabetes.

This clone was observed a handful of times. The chain links TRBV15 to TRBJ2-7, with TRBD1 matching over 9 bases. This CDR3 contains 17 residues. Losses at the gene ends were 4 bases for V and 2 bases for J; bases not matched to a gene: 12. In germline, CDR1 is LNHNV, CDR2 YYDKDF (reference sequence). CDR3 in DNA: TGTGCCACCAGCACTTCCACCGGGACAGGGTACCCCTACGAGCAGTACTTC. Its translation is CATSTSTGTGYPYEQYF.

The chain combines TRBV15 with TRBJ1-4, with 10 bases that match TRBD1. CDR1 is LNHNV and CDR2 is YYDKDF in the germline V gene (reference sequence). V gave up 0 bases and J gave up 6 bases; unmatched junction bases: 4. The CDR3 spans 16 residues. The CDR3 here is CATSRDFGTGDEKLFF. In DNA form, the CDR3 reads TGTGCCACCAGCAGAGACTTCGGGACAGGGGATGAAAAACTGTTTTTT.

The genes are TRBV19 and TRBJ1-2; D is possibly TRBD1 (6 bases). The V gene lost 5 bases and the J gene lost 4 bases, with 20 bases spanning the gap. Germline V lookup: CDR1 LNHDA, CDR2 SQIVND (reference sequence). The CDR3 runs to 16 residues. The CDR3 reads CASSSDRREGFYGYTF. The CDR3 bases are TGTGCCAGTAGTTCAGACAGGAGAGAGGGCTTCTATGGCTACACCTTC.

This clone was observed a handful of times. This rearrangement joins TRBV5-1 to TRBJ2-3, with D possibly being TRBD2 (5 bases). Per germline, CDR1 SGHRS and CDR2 YFSETQ. Trimming removed 0 bases at V and 6 bases at J, with 11 bases between. The CDR3 length is 14 residues. In nucleotides, the CDR3 is TGCGCCAGCAGCTTGGTGCTAGCAAGGGATACGCAGTATTTT. Its translation: CASSLVLARDTQYF.

This clone occurred a few times. V usage is TRBV7-3 and J usage is TRBJ2-6; 10 bases are shared with TRBD1. V gave up 5 bases and J gave up 1 base; unmatched junction bases: 8. CDR3 length equals 18 residues. Per germline, CDR1 SGHTA and CDR2 FQGTGA. The CDR3 sequence is CASSPTGTGASGANVLTF. The CDR3 DNA is TGTGCCAGCAGCCCTACCGGGACAGGGGCTTCTGGGGCCAACGTCCTGACTTTC.

The rearrangement uses TRBV19 and TRBJ2-7; 7 nucleotides line up with TRBD1. Germline V gene data show CDR1 as LNHDA and CDR2 as SQIVND (reference sequence). The CDR3 length is 14 residues. Germline trimming cut 5 bases from V and 0 bases from J; bases unmatched to any gene: 4. CDR3 nucleotide sequence: TGTGCCAGTAGTTTGACAGGGAGCTCCTACGAGCAGTACTTC. Protein sequence: CASSLTGSSYEQYF.

This clone was observed a few times. The V gene is TRBV30, the J gene TRBJ2-7, with D possibly TRBD2 on 6 matching bases. The V and J ends lost 1 base and 0 bases respectively, with 7 bases between them. The CDR3 covers 13 residues. Germline assignment: CDR1 GTSNPN and CDR2 SVGIG (reference sequence). The CDR3 DNA follows: TGTGCCTGGAGTGGGGGGGTCTCCTACGAGCAGTACTTC. This translates into CAWSGGVSYEQYF.

This clone occurred a few times. The V call is TRBV5-1, the J call TRBJ2-3, with 9 bases lining up with TRBD2. Germline loops: CDR1 SGHRS, CDR2 YFSETQ. Trimming cost V 2 bases and J 3 bases; bases outside gene matches: 4. The CDR3 covers 15 residues. The CDR3 sequence is CASSFGTSRTDTQYF. The DNA of the CDR3 is TGCGCCAGCAGCTTCGGGACTAGCCGTACAGATACGCAGTATTTT.

This clone has more than one count but fewer than ten. The V gene is TRBV6-5, the J gene TRBJ1-2; 8 positions match TRBD1. The germline CDR1 and CDR2 sequences are MNHEY and SVGAGI. The CDR3 loop spans 14 amino acids. J lost 2 bases, V lost 4 bases, and 3 bases had no gene match. The CDR3 nucleotides read TGTGCCAGCAGTTCGAGACAGGGGAACTATGGCTACACCTTC. Translated, it gives CASSSRQGNYGYTF.